The 2 T cell receptor beta chains in this list originate from one sample, sequenced in a study of OX40 agonist ivuxolimab in advanced cancers. Clones were read by immunoSEQ multiplex PCR, and TCRdb kept only the in-frame ones, dropping some. The table shows some 60,000 clones, with about 90% occurring only once. Sample: CD4+ or CD8+ T cells sorted from blood, taken in a trial of the OX40 agonist ivuxolimab. The receptors stem from an adult with an advanced solid tumor such as melanoma, head and neck, liver or kidney cancer.

The V call is TRBV7-8, the J call TRBJ2-1, with D maybe TRBD2 (5 bases). The CDR3 covers 16 residues. The germline CDR1 and CDR2 sequences are SGHVS and FQNEAQ. The V gene lost 4 bases and the J gene lost 5 bases, with 18 bases spanning the gap. CDR3 bases: TGTGCCAGCAGCTCCCGGGGTAGTGAGGTCCACAATGAGCAGTTCTTC. This gives the protein CASSSRGSEVHNEQFF.

The CDR3 DNA reads TGTGCCAGCAGTCCACTCGGGACTAGCGGGACGGGGGAGACCCAGTACTTC. This translates into CASSPLGTSGTGETQYF. The chain employs TRBV25-1 and TRBJ2-5, with 13 bases matching TRBD2. Germline CDR1 is MGHDK and CDR2 is SYGVNS. The length of the CDR3 is 17 residues. V was clipped by 5 bases and J by 5 bases; unmatched bases: 11.